The next 5 T cell receptor beta chains were all read from a single sample in a study of cytomegalovirus exposure and HLA in healthy donors. PCR primers comprised 60 Vbeta and 13 Jbeta primers. Some clones are missing from TCRdb's copy, which holds only in-frame ones; the method was immunoSEQ multiplex PCR. This table has nearly 110,000 clones, about 84% appearing once. The sample consisted of PBMCs. The receptor set was obtained from a young man in good health and CMV-seronegative.

CDR3 sequence reads: CASSEDIRSYEQYF. In nucleotides, the CDR3 is TGTGCCAGCAGTGAGGACATTCGCTCCTACGAGCAGTACTTC. The V call is TRBV6-1, the J call TRBJ2-7; TRBD1 is a possible D gene (5 bases). Germline V lookup: CDR1 MNHNS, CDR2 SASEGT. This CDR3 comprises 14 residues. Deletions cut 3 bases from V and 0 bases from J, with 9 bases between.

This clone was seen just once. The V and J genes are TRBV4-1 and TRBJ2-1; 8 nucleotides line up with TRBD1. Looked up from germline, CDR1 is MGHRA and CDR2 is YSYEKL. V lost 8 bases and J lost 5; bases outside the gene matches: 11. CDR3 length equals 15 residues. The CDR3 loop reads CASEKAGGKDNEQFF. As DNA, the CDR3 is TGCGCCAGCGAAAAGGCAGGGGGCAAGGACAATGAGCAGTTCTTC.

The chain combines TRBV5-1 with TRBJ2-7, with TRBD2 matching 11 bases. With 4 bases clipped from V and 4 bases from J, the junction kept 4 bases outside the gene matches. CDR1 SGHRS and CDR2 YFSETQ come from the germline V gene. The CDR3 sequence is 14 residues long. The CDR3 sequence is CASSVTSGIYEQYF. CDR3 DNA: TGCGCCAGCAGCGTGACTAGCGGGATATACGAGCAGTACTTC.

V usage is TRBV27 and J usage is TRBJ2-5; 7 bases fit TRBD1. J was trimmed by 2 bases and V by 4 bases; bases with no gene match: 19. Germline V gene lookup returns CDR1 MNHEY and CDR2 SMNVEV (reference sequence). There are 19 residues in the CDR3. CDR3 residues: CASSSYRDSTNPRQETQYF. CDR3 bases: TGTGCCAGCAGTTCGTACCGGGACAGCACGAACCCCCGACAAGAGACCCAGTACTTC.

This chain connects TRBV6-5 to TRBJ1-1, with 10 bases fitting TRBD1. The trim removed 6 bases at V and 4 bases at J, leaving 5 bases unmatched. Germline V gene sequence: CDR1 MNHEY, CDR2 SVGAGI. The CDR3 consists of 14 residues. DNA of the CDR3: TGTGCCAGCAGCAGACAGGGGGCACGCACTGAAGCTTTCTTT. Translating gives CASSRQGARTEAFF.